This T cell receptor beta chain was obtained from a study of T-cell reconstitution after alpha-beta-depleted transplantation in children. Researchers prepared the TCRbeta library using unique molecular identifiers, the study reports. TCRdb re-called the PCR reads with MiXCR, one entry per CDR3 protein. The sample shows around 960,000 distinct CDR3 sequences, 25% to 35% of them seen only once. Notes on the study in general: Reported findings indicate that, about two months after transplant, alpha-beta T cells came from several hundred expanded clones, which were derived from non-depleted graft cells. There were some patients whose high TCRbeta diversity at day 60 came from surviving recipient T cells and thymic progenitors. The authors attributed T-cell counts and diversity one year after transplant mostly to newly produced T cells.

This clonotype has more than one count but fewer than ten. Its antigen is currently unknown. The origin of this receptor is a boy in the first two years of life who had a stem cell transplant for SCID, so the T cells may come from the graft donor. The input for sequencing was PBMCs, mostly from graft donor cells, taken 360 days after TCRalphabeta/CD19-depleted stem cell transplant.

The CDR3 reads CASSPPGTEVDEKLFF. The CDR3, as DNA: TGTGCCAGCAGCCCCCCTGGGACGGAGGTGGACGAAAAACTGTTTTTT. V usage is TRBV7-9 and J usage is TRBJ1-4, with D tentatively TRBD1 (5 bases). Trimming took off 5 bases at V and 8 bases at J, with 21 bases between the two ends. This CDR3 contains 16 residues. The germline V gene has CDR1 SEHNR and CDR2 FQNEAQ (reference sequence).